This paragraph reports one TCR beta chain. TCRdb keeps only in-frame clones here, not all; method: immunoSEQ multiplex PCR. The sample contains over 45,000 clones, approximately 71% of which appear only once. This record comes from a study of T cell clones after liver transplantation. About the research overall: Third-party-reactive TCRbeta sequences from pre-transplant mixed lymphocyte reactions served as antigen-independent comparators. At least one year of complete immunosuppression withdrawal without enzymes over twice normal defined tolerance. Timepoints were pre-transplant, pre-withdrawal, and after withdrawal was completed or failed.

V dropped 2 bases and J dropped 5 bases, with 7 bases sitting between them. From germline, CDR1 is SGHNT and CDR2 YENEEA. The CDR3 is 13 amino acids. This chain connects TRBV11-3 to TRBJ2-1, with D possibly being TRBD1 (6 bases). This TCR derives from a human patient who received a liver transplant. Some T cells could come from the graft donor. The sample here was CD4+ T cells from blood, taken 52 to 60 months after liver transplant. CDR3: CASSLNRDNEQFF. DNA for the CDR3: TGTGCCAGCAGCTTAAACAGGGACAATGAGCAGTTCTTC.